This note documents a single T cell receptor (beta chain) sequence. Indicated time point: blood at routine non-recurrence follow-up after resection. Unsorted tumor, nontumor lung tissue or cryopreserved PBMC supplied the whole RNA. This specimen belongs to a study of spatial heterogeneity in lung cancer. Study information: Beta-chain sequences consistently outnumbered alpha-chain sequences in detection.

The V end lost 6 bases, the J end lost 1 base, and 9 bases lay between the germline ends. Germline CDR1 LGHNA, CDR2 YSLEER. The CDR3 has 13 residues. The presence of a unique molecular identifier marked each TCR cDNA molecule. TCRdb recomputed calls from the 5' RACE reads with MiXCR, one row per CDR3 protein. The repertoire includes around 98,000 distinct CDR3 sequences, approximately 19% of them detected once, and about a fifth sits in the top ten. This sequence originates from a male donor with early-stage non-small cell lung cancer. The source material was PBMCs, sampled at follow-up. V and J are TRBV4-3 and TRBJ1-1; maybe TRBD1 (5 bases). In DNA form, the CDR3 reads TGCGCCAGCAGTCCCAGGGCGAACACTGAAGCTTTCTTT. Translation gives CASSPRANTEAFF.